This T cell receptor beta chain was documented in a study of memory B cells and T cells in multiple sclerosis. General observations from the study: Compartments had unequal clone-set sizes, affecting shared clonotype counts.

This clone has more than one count but fewer than ten. Antigen unknown. This table comes from immunoSEQ multiplex PCR, and its TCRdb copy is limited to in-frame clones, with some not included. Of fewer than 15,000 clones listed, roughly two thirds are singletons. Trimming removed 2 bases from V and 7 bases from J, with 18 bases in between. Germline-derived CDR1 and CDR2 are SGHDN and FVKESK. The CDR3 contains 15 residues. Material for sequencing was memory (CD45RO+) CD4+ T cells from blood. The clonotype was recovered from a human donor with multiple sclerosis. The chain couples TRBV14 to TRBJ2-7; tentative D call: TRBD1 (5 bases). This CDR3 is CASSQLPGPWVEQYF. The CDR3, as DNA: TGTGCCAGCAGCCAACTGCCAGGGCCTTGGGTTGAGCAGTACTTC.